Below, one TCR beta chain is given with its context. It has no known antigen specificity. Base quality data are lacking; no much larger clone is found one base away. TCRbeta CDR3 regions were amplified from genomic DNA using the immunoSEQ Assay, a bias-controlled multiplex PCR. The paper's data handling went like this. The number of nucleated cells in each sample was estimated from the amplification of reference gene primers within the assay. To quantify the absolute abundance of each unique TCRbeta CDR3 rearrangement, sequence reads were collapsed and filtered. For each sample, productive Simpson clonality was calculated by taking the square root of Simpson's diversity index across productive rearrangements. TCRdb carries this immuneACCESS record with in-frame sequences only. Its versions omit some clonotypes, under half of them owing to an unresolved V gene in the studies checked, with the rest unexplained. V, J and clone size are taken as reported in that table, and D and trimming were inferred from the DNA itself. This sample has approximately 240,000 clones in its table, and roughly 84% of those were observed once. The ten most abundant clones make up roughly 3% of the sample.

Samples from volunteer blood donors who had recovered from COVID-19 were contributed by a second Seattle source. Collaborating institutions collected whole blood in K2EDTA tubes following their own protocols. For TCRbeta analysis, collaborators shipped samples in one of three forms: frozen whole blood, isolated PBMCs, or DNA extracted from either of those sample types. The data originate from a study of blood T cell repertoires in COVID-19 (dated by TCRdb to 2020 to 2022). For the study in its entirety: The collaborator samples originated in the United States, Italy and Spain and spanned the acute and convalescent phases of COVID-19. The material from the prospective study consisted of cDNA or gDNA derived from T cells, B-cell-depleted T cells, or PBMCs. Deeply sampled blood TCRbeta repertoires from subjects exposed to, actively infected with, or recovered from COVID-19 were included in the dataset. A freely available public database, intended as a resource for researchers studying the immune response to SARS-CoV-2, is where the repertoires were released. The samples were drawn from two sources: the first 160 participants of the ongoing ImmuneRACE study, and 1,254 subjects contributed by 6 global collaborators. Sample metadata almost always included a de-identified subject ID, COVID-19 status, age in years and sex. Where available, HLA class I and class II types were obtained from metadata supplied by the sample provider rather than from assay-based typing.

What the authors observed across the whole study: Clinical and demographic metadata were provided uncurated, with the amount varying by source and participant.

This receptor was taken from a woman aged 25 to 39 who had recovered from COVID-19. Specimen: peripheral blood.

The nucleotide sequence is TGTGCCAGCAGTCCACAGGGGAAGGGGAATCAGCCCCAGCATTTT. The translation is CASSPQGKGNQPQHF. The chain is assembled from TRBV28 and TRBJ1-5, with TRBD1 matching 7 junction bases. The germline V gene supplies CDR1 MDHEN and CDR2 SYDVKM. There are 15 amino acids in the CDR3, from cysteine to phenylalanine inclusive. CDR3 DNA only is kept here, 45 bases in frame from base 1. Relative to germline, V is missing 5 bases and J is missing 4 bases, with 8 bases of the junction outside any gene match.